The clone carrying this T cell receptor beta chain came up once. These data belong to a study of blood T cell repertoires in COVID-19. How the authors handled the data: Amplification of reference gene primers was used by the study to estimate nucleated cell counts. TCRdb keeps only in-frame clones here, not all; method: immunoSEQ multiplex PCR. V, J and clone size are taken as reported in that table, and D and trimming were inferred from the DNA itself. This repertoire shows under 150,000 clones, roughly 76% found once; its top ten account for roughly 9%. The CDR3 contains 13 residues. Germline V gives CDR1 LNHDA, CDR2 SQIVND (reference sequence). The V gene lost 7 bases and the J gene lost 6 bases, with 15 bases spanning the gap.

The sample comprised peripheral blood. The TCR was taken from a woman aged 50 to 60 with active or convalescent COVID-19. This chain uses TRBV19 with TRBJ1-2; D might be TRBD1 (5 bases). CDR3 in DNA: TGTGCCAGTACCTTGGGGGAGGAGGATGGCTACACCTTC. Protein sequence: CASTLGEEDGYTF.